Shown below are 19 T cell receptor beta chains from a single sample sequenced in a study of tumor-infiltrating lymphocytes in localized non-small cell lung cancer. The repertoire was sequenced with immunoSEQ multiplex PCR; TCRdb's copy has only in-frame clones and lacks some. The sample has about 13,000 clones, 55% to 70% seen once. The sequencing sample was made of lung tumor tissue. These receptor sequences come from a human donor with non-small cell lung cancer.

The V gene is TRBV29-1, the J gene TRBJ1-1; possible D gene TRBD1, 5 bases. In germline, CDR1 is SQVTM, CDR2 ANQGSEA. The V gene lost 2 bases and the J gene lost 10 bases, with 8 bases spanning the gap. CDR3 length: 10 residues. The CDR3 DNA reads as TGCAGCGTTGAACCAGACAGAGCTTTCTTT. Its protein product is CSVEPDRAFF.

The V call is TRBV5-1, the J call TRBJ1-2; D unclear. Trimming removed 0 bases at V and 2 bases at J, with 11 bases between. Germline V gene data show CDR1 as SGHRS and CDR2 as YFSETQ. The CDR3 consists of 15 residues. The CDR3: CASSLAAGSNYGYTF. CDR3 coding DNA: TGCGCCAGCAGCTTGGCTGCCGGCTCAAACTATGGCTACACCTTC. Variable domain in full (rest from reference TRBV5-1 and TRBJ1-2): KAGVTQTPRYLIKTRGQQVTLSCSPISGHRSVSWYQQTPGQGLQFLFEYFSETQRNKGNFPGRFSGRQFSNSRSEMNVSTLELGDSALYLCASSLAAGSNYGYTFGSGTRLTVV.

J is TRBJ2-7 and V is TRBV4-2; 8 bases agree with TRBD1. Germline trimming cut 4 bases from V and 7 bases from J; bases unmatched to any gene: 6. The CDR3 has 13 residues. Germline lookup yields CDR1 LGHNA and CDR2 YNFKEQ. In DNA form, the CDR3 reads TGTGCCAGCAGCCCGGACAGGGAGTGGGAGCAGTACTTC. Protein sequence: CASSPDREWEQYF.

This clone was counted a few times. This chain connects TRBV7-2 to TRBJ2-7; the D gene is possibly TRBD2 (5 bases). CDR3 size: 12 residues. V was trimmed by 5 bases and J by 6 bases, leaving 11 bases between them. The germline CDR1 and CDR2 sequences are SGHTA and FQGNSA. The chain's CDR3 is CASSPGLGEQYF. The DNA for the CDR3 is TGTGCCAGCAGCCCGGGGTTGGGCGAGCAGTACTTC.

The chain links TRBV18 to TRBJ2-3; the match to TRBD2 covers 8 bases. Germline values: CDR1 KGHSH, CDR2 LQKENI. The CDR3 runs to 15 residues. V was clipped by 6 bases and J by 5 bases; unmatched bases: 10. The CDR3 spells CASSSSSGSKDTQYF. The DNA of the CDR3 is TGTGCCAGCTCGTCCTCTAGCGGGTCGAAAGATACGCAGTATTTT.

The rearrangement uses TRBV27 and TRBJ1-5, with 7 bases lining up with TRBD1. Trimming removed 0 bases from V and 7 bases from J; junction bases left unmatched: 3. Germline values: CDR1 MNHEY, CDR2 SMNVEV (reference sequence). This CDR3 has 14 amino acids. The CDR3 sequence: CASSLSTGSQPQHF. DNA for the CDR3: TGTGCCAGCAGTTTATCGACAGGGTCGCAGCCCCAGCATTTT.

The chain has TRBV7-8 and TRBJ2-7; D might be TRBD2 (6 bases). V dropped 5 bases and J dropped 4 bases, with 15 bases sitting between them. The CDR3 is 14 residues long. Germline V lookup: CDR1 SGHVS, CDR2 FQNEAQ. Written as DNA, the CDR3 is TGTGCCAGCAGCCCCCGTGGGGGGAGTTACGAGCAGTACTTC. It codes for CASSPRGGSYEQYF.

The chain couples TRBV27 to TRBJ1-5; D not resolved. Germline CDR1 is MNHEY and CDR2 is SMNVEV (reference sequence). Trimming shortened V by 0 bases and J by 3 bases, and 6 bases separated the two germline ends. CDR3 length: 14 residues. The chain's CDR3 is CASSLSGFNQPQHF. The CDR3, as DNA: TGTGCCAGCAGTTTATCAGGGTTCAATCAGCCCCAGCATTTT.

V usage is TRBV23-1 and J usage is TRBJ2-1; 9 bases fit TRBD2. TRBV23-1 is noted as an ORF with a role that remains uncertain. The CDR3 consists of 15 residues. V dropped 4 bases and J dropped 1; count of bases not matched to a gene: 2. The CDR3 DNA is TGCGCCAGCAGTCTTAGCGGGGGTTCCTACAATGAGCAGTTCTTC. Protein: CASSLSGGSYNEQFF.

V is TRBV27 and J is TRBJ2-6, with D possibly TRBD1 on 5 matching bases. The CDR3 spans 18 residues. The V gene lost 1 base and the J gene lost 0 bases, with 13 bases spanning the gap. Per germline, CDR1 MNHEY and CDR2 SMNVEV (reference sequence). DNA for the CDR3: TGTGCCAGCAGTTTATATGGCCGGACATTCTCTGGGGCCAACGTCCTGACTTTC. This translates into CASSLYGRTFSGANVLTF. The full variable domain, with the rest looked up from reference TRBV27 and TRBJ2-6, is EAQVTQNPRYLITVTGKKLTVTCSQNMNHEYMSWYRQDPGLGLRQIYYSMNVEVTDKGDVPEGYKVSRKEKRNFPLILESPSPNQTSLYFCASSLYGRTFSGANVLTFGAGSRLTVL.

The table lists this clone with a few counts. The chain is built from TRBV6-6 and TRBJ2-3, with 13 bases lining up with TRBD2. Germline values: CDR1 MNHNY, CDR2 SVGAGI (reference sequence). This CDR3 comprises 16 residues. Losses at the gene ends were 4 bases for V and 4 bases for J; bases not matched to a gene: 5. CDR3 DNA: TGTGCCAGCAGTTTCCTACTAGCGGGGGGGTCAGATACGCAGTATTTT. Its translation: CASSFLLAGGSDTQYF.

The chain couples TRBV6-5 to TRBJ1-2; 9 bases match TRBD1. This CDR3 contains 14 residues. The V gene end was trimmed by 4 bases and the J gene end by 8 bases; junction bases not matched to a gene: 8. Germline V lookup: CDR1 MNHEY, CDR2 SVGAGI. The CDR3 region has the DNA TGTGCCAGCAGTTCGTTAGACAGGGGGGAAGGCTACACCTTC. As protein: CASSSLDRGEGYTF.

The gene calls are TRBV30 and TRBJ1-2; TRBD1 matches at 9 bases. The V gene's germline CDR1 is GTSNPN and CDR2 SVGIG (reference sequence). The CDR3 runs to 16 residues. The trim removed 2 bases at V and 4 bases at J, leaving 11 bases unmatched. The CDR3: CAWSTTGTGSFYGYTF. CDR3 coding DNA: TGTGCCTGGAGTACCACCGGGACAGGGTCCTTCTATGGCTACACCTTC.

V and J are TRBV14 and TRBJ2-3; 13 bases map to TRBD2. This CDR3 comprises 20 residues. Germline CDR1 and CDR2: SGHDN and FVKESK. The V and J ends lost 4 bases and 3 bases, in that order; junction bases with no gene match: 16. CDR3 in DNA: TGTGCCAGCAGCCTATTTCTCAGGACTAGCGGGGGCCGGTCGACAGATACGCAGTATTTT. Its protein product is CASSLFLRTSGGRSTDTQYF.

The V and J genes are TRBV6-5 and TRBJ2-4, with unresolved D. Germline CDR1 reads MNHEY; CDR2 reads SVGAGI. The CDR3 is 11 amino acids. V lost 2 bases, J lost 9 bases, and 5 bases lay in between. The CDR3 nucleotides are TGTGCCAGCAGTTACGTGGGCATTCAGTACTTC. Protein: CASSYVGIQYF.

The chain recombines TRBV6-6 with TRBJ1-4; TRBD1 matches 7 bases. V trimming: 6 bases; J trimming: 0 bases; junction bases outside the gene matches: 7. Looked up from germline, CDR1 is MNHNY and CDR2 is SVGAGI (reference sequence). There are 16 residues in the CDR3. CDR3 amino acids: CASSPTTGATNEKLFF. In nucleotides, the CDR3 is TGTGCCAGCAGCCCTACAACAGGGGCAACTAATGAAAAACTGTTTTTT.

This rearrangement joins TRBV11-1 to TRBJ1-1; 10 bases agree with TRBD1. V was clipped by 3 bases and J by 4 bases; unmatched bases: 5. Germline V gene sequence: CDR1 SGHAT, CDR2 FQDESV (reference sequence). The CDR3 loop spans 15 amino acids. The CDR3 DNA follows: TGTGCCAGCAGCTTCGGACAGGGGGGTATCACTGAAGCTTTCTTT. This codes for CASSFGQGGITEAFF.

The chain couples TRBV6-1 to TRBJ1-5; no firm D call. Germline V gene lookup returns CDR1 MNHNS and CDR2 SASEGT. The CDR3 has 15 residues. The V gene lost 0 bases and the J gene lost 4 bases, with 10 bases spanning the gap. The CDR3: CASSEAGGVNQPQHF. Here the CDR3 DNA reads TGTGCCAGCAGTGAAGCCGGTGGAGTGAATCAGCCCCAGCATTTT.

This clone was counted a few times. CDR3 sequence reads: CASSYSLGKNTEAFF. The CDR3 bases are TGTGCCAGCAGTTACTCCCTGGGAAAGAACACTGAAGCTTTCTTT. V gene TRBV6-6 combines with J gene TRBJ1-1; D remains unclear. Trimming took off 0 bases at V and 1 base at J, with 9 bases between the two ends. The CDR3 has 15 amino acids. In germline, CDR1 is MNHNY, CDR2 SVGAGI (reference sequence).